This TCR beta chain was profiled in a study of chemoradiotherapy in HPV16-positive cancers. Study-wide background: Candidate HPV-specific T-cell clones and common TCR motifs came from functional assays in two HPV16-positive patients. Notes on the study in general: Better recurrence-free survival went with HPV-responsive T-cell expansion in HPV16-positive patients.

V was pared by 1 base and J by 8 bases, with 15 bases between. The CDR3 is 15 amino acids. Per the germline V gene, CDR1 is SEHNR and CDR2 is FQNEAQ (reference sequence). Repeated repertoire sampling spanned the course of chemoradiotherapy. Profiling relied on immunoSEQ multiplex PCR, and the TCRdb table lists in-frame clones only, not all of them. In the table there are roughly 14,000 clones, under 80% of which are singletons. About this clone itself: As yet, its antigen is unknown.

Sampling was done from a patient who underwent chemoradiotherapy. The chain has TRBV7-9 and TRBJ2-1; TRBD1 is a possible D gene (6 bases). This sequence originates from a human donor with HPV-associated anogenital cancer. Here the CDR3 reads CASSLGRGVTDEQFF. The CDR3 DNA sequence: TGTGCCAGCAGCTTAGGCAGGGGTGTTACCGATGAGCAGTTCTTC.